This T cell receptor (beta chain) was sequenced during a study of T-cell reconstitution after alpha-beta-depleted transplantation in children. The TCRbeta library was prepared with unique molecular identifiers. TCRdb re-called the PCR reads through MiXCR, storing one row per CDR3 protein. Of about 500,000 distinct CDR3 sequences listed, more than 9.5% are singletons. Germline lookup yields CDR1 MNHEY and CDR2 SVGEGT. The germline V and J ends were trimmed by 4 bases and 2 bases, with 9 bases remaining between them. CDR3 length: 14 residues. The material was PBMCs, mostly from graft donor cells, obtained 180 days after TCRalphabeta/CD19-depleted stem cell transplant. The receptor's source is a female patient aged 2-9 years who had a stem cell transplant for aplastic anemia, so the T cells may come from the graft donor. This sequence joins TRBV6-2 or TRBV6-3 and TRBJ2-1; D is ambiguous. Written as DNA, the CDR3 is TGTGCCAGCAGTTCACAAGGGCCCTACAATGAGCAGTTCTTC. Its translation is CASSSQGPYNEQFF.